The rows below give T cell receptor beta chains drawn from one sample of a study of CD8 T cells in ankylosing spondylitis. TCRdb recomputed calls from the 5' RACE reads with MiXCR, one row per CDR3 protein. The sample has roughly 90,000 distinct CDR3 sequences, about 8.3% seen once; the top ten hold roughly 9.9%. The sample consisted of blood, either unsorted or a sorted T cell fraction (not recorded which). Receptor source: a male donor with ankylosing spondylitis or in good health (not recorded which). The CDR3 runs from the conserved cysteine through the conserved F or W. The D gene is left open where the match is weak. Expanded clones get a size class; other rows say once, few or many, or leave the size out.

>many|.|TRBJ1-2|TRBV13
TGTGCCAGCAGCTTCCGCCCGGGGGCGGGTGGCTACACCTTC
CASSFRPGAGGYTF
>.|TRBD2|TRBJ2-1|TRBV23-1
TGCGCCAGCAGTCAATTAACGTGCGGTCCGGGAGGGCCGTGGAATGAGCAGTTCTTC
CASSQLTCGPGGPWNEQFF
>.|TRBD2|TRBJ2-7|TRBV18
TGTGCCAGCTCCCCAGAAAGCGGGAGGATCTACGAGCAGTACTTC
CASSPESGRIYEQYF
>many|.|TRBJ2-3|TRBV4-3
TGCGCCAGCAGCCACGATGACAGCCGCACAGATACGCAGTATTTT
CASSHDDSRTDTQYF
>many|.|TRBJ2-7|TRBV5-6
TGTGCCAGCAGCTTTAGTGGGGGGCCCTCCTACGAGCAGTACTTC
CASSFSGGPSYEQYF
>many|.|TRBJ1-6|TRBV12-3/TRBV12-4
TGTGCCAGCAGTTTCGCGGGGGGCGGGGGACCCCTCCACTTT
CASSFAGGGGPLHF
>many|.|TRBJ2-3|TRBV11-1
TGTGCCAGCAGCTCCAATCGCGATCGGACAGATACGCAGTATTTT
CASSSNRDRTDTQYF
>many|TRBD2|TRBJ2-1|TRBV5-1
TGCGCCAGCAGCTTGGCGGTAGCGGGGTTGAATGAGCAGTTCTTC
CASSLAVAGLNEQFF
>many|.|TRBJ1-2|TRBV29-1
TGCAGCGTTCCCCCGGGGCTGGGGTCGAATGGCTACACCTTC
CSVPPGLGSNGYTF
>many|TRBD1|TRBJ2-2|TRBV12-3/TRBV12-4
TGTGCCAGCAGGGGGACAGGGTCGTCCGGGGAGCTGTTTTTT
CASRGTGSSGELFF
>many|TRBD2|TRBJ2-7|TRBV10-3
TGTGCCATCAGTGTGGCGGGGGTCTCCTACGAGCAGTACTTC
CAISVAGVSYEQYF
>many|TRBD1|TRBJ2-7|TRBV5-1
TGCGCCAGCAGCTGGGGACAGTTCTCCTACGAGCAGTACTTC
CASSWGQFSYEQYF
>.|.|TRBJ2-3|TRBV7-2
TGTGCCAGCAGCCTGCTAGTGGTACTGGGCACAGATACGCAGTATTTT
CASSLLVVLGTDTQYF
>many|TRBD2|TRBJ2-3|TRBV7-3
TGTGCCAGCAGCTCTGGGACTAGCGGGGTTAACCCTCGCACAGATACGCAGTATTTT
CASSSGTSGVNPRTDTQYF
>few|TRBD2|TRBJ2-3|TRBV10-3
TGTGCCATCAGTGAACCGACTAGCGGTGGAGATACGCAGTATTTT
CAISEPTSGGDTQYF
>many|.|TRBJ1-1|TRBV12-3/TRBV12-4
TGTGCCAGCAGTACTCCCAGGCTATTGAACACTGAAGCTTTCTTT
CASSTPRLLNTEAFF
>many|.|TRBJ2-3|TRBV10-2
TGCGCCAGCAGTGAGTCAGAACATAAGAGGTATTTT
CASSESEHKRYF
>many|TRBD1|TRBJ1-1|TRBV7-8
TGTGCCAGCAGCTTTCACCGGGACAGGGTAGGGGACACTGAAGCTTTCTTT
CASSFHRDRVGDTEAFF
>few|TRBD2|TRBJ2-3|TRBV14
TGTGCCAGCAGCCAAGAAGTGGGACTAGTCTATCAAGATACGCAGTATTTT
CASSQEVGLVYQDTQYF
>many|TRBD2|TRBJ2-3|TRBV7-2
TGTGCCAGCAGCTTGACTAGTCGTGGGGGGGGAGATACGCAGTATTTT
CASSLTSRGGGDTQYF
>.|TRBD1|TRBJ1-2|TRBV7-9
TGTGCCAGCAGCCGGGACAGGACACATGCTAACTATGGCTACACCTTC
CASSRDRTHANYGYTF
>.|TRBD2|TRBJ2-5|TRBV3-1
TGTGCCAGCAGCCTCGTGGGGATACTAGCGGGAGGGATTCAAGAGACCCAGTACTTC
CASSLVGILAGGIQETQYF
>many|TRBD2|TRBJ2-5|TRBV20-1
TGCAGTGCTAGGCTGGGACTAGCGGGAGGAGAGACCCAGTACTTC
CSARLGLAGGETQYF
>many|.|TRBJ1-1|TRBV20-1
TGCAGTGCTAGAGAAGGGACAAGGGACACTGAAGCTTTCTTT
CSAREGTRDTEAFF
>.|TRBD1|TRBJ1-4|TRBV12-5
TGTGCTAGTGGTTTGGTACTATCCCCAGGGCGAGGGGGCGAAAAACTGTTTTTT
CASGLVLSPGRGGEKLFF
>.|.|TRBJ2-1|TRBV18
TGTGCCAGCTCACCTCGGGCAGGGTTGGTTGAGCAGTTCTTC
CASSPRAGLVEQFF
>many|.|TRBJ1-5|TRBV12-3/TRBV12-4
TGTGCCAGCAGTTTTCTTCCCAGCGACCAGCCCCAGCATTTT
CASSFLPSDQPQHF
>many|TRBD2|TRBJ2-3|TRBV20-1
TGCAGTGGGGGGGGGACAGATACGCAGTATTTT
CSGGGTDTQYF
>many|TRBD1|TRBJ2-5|TRBV20-1
TGCAGTGCTGGGACAGGGAGTTTAGGAGAGACCCAGTACTTC
CSAGTGSLGETQYF
>many|.|TRBJ2-5|TRBV4-3
TGCGCCAGCAGCCAAGAGGCAAAGTGGGTGCAGGGGCCACAAGAGACCCAGTACTTC
CASSQEAKWVQGPQETQYF
>.|TRBD2|TRBJ2-1|TRBV6-2/TRBV6-3
TGTGCCTCCTCGAAACGGGGGGCCTACAATGAGCAGTTCTTC
CASSKRGAYNEQFF
>many|.|TRBJ2-7|TRBV12-3/TRBV12-4
TGTGCCAGCAGTTCTTACGGTGACAGGTACGAGCAGTACTTC
CASSSYGDRYEQYF
>many|TRBD1|TRBJ2-7|TRBV29-1
TGCAGCGTTAAGAGTCAGGGGGCGCGTTACGAGCAGTACTTC
CSVKSQGARYEQYF
>.|.|TRBJ1-5|TRBV19
TGTGCCAGTAGTATTAGGTCGCAGCCCCAGCATTTT
CASSIRSQPQHF
>many|.|TRBJ2-1|TRBV7-9
TGTGCCAGCAGCCCGGTGGACAGATACTCCTACAATGAGCAGTTCTTC
CASSPVDRYSYNEQFF
>many|TRBD1|TRBJ1-2|TRBV5-5
TGTGCCAGCAGCTTCCTGACAGGGTTCTATGGCTACACCTTC
CASSFLTGFYGYTF
>.|.|TRBJ1-5|TRBV19
TGTGCCAGTAGTATGGGGGAGCCCGATCAGCCCCAGCATTTT
CASSMGEPDQPQHF
>many|.|TRBJ2-7|TRBV12-3/TRBV12-4
TGTGCCAGCAGTCTCACAGGGAGCCACGAGCAGTACTTC
CASSLTGSHEQYF
>many|.|TRBJ2-1|TRBV12-5
TGTGCTAGTGGTTTGGCTTGGGTGCAGTTCTTC
CASGLAWVQFF
>many|.|TRBJ2-2|TRBV5-5
TGTGCCAGCAGCTTGGCCTCGGTCCCGGGGACCGGGGAGCTGTTTTTT
CASSLASVPGTGELFF
>many|TRBD2|TRBJ2-5|TRBV7-7
TGTGCTAGCAGCTTAGTGGGACTATCAGAAGAGACCCAGTACTTC
CASSLVGLSEETQYF
>many|.|TRBJ1-2|TRBV5-1
TGCGCCAGCAGCTCGACAGAGGGGGAAGGCTACACCTTC
CASSSTEGEGYTF
>few|.|TRBJ2-3|TRBV20-1
TGCAGTGTCCCACCCGCGGGAACCCGGTCCACAGATACGCAGTATTTT
CSVPPAGTRSTDTQYF
>many|.|TRBJ1-3|TRBV5-3
TGTGCCAGAAGCCCGAAGTTCTGGGCTGGAAACACCATATATTTT
CARSPKFWAGNTIYF
>many|.|TRBJ2-4|TRBV6-2/TRBV6-3
TGTGCCAGCAGTTGGGTAGCCAAAAACATTCAGTACTTC
CASSWVAKNIQYF
>many|.|TRBJ2-5|TRBV7-9
TGTGCCACCTTGGACCTCCGAGATTCCCAAGAGACCCAGTACTTC
CATLDLRDSQETQYF
>.|.|TRBJ1-4|TRBV11-2
TGTGCCAGCAGCTTTGCAACTAATGAAAAACTGTTTTTT
CASSFATNEKLFF
>many|TRBD2|TRBJ2-1|TRBV7-2
TGTGCCAGCAGCTCATATCTAGCGGGAGGCTACAATGAGCAGTTCTTC
CASSSYLAGGYNEQFF
>many|.|TRBJ2-7|TRBV20-1
TGCAGTGCTACATCCCGGCAGGGTTTCTACGAGCAGTACTTC
CSATSRQGFYEQYF
>many|.|TRBJ2-7|TRBV6-5
TGTGCCAGCAGTTACGGACCGGGATTCTACGAGCAGTACTTC
CASSYGPGFYEQYF
>.|TRBD2|TRBJ2-3|TRBV7-2
TGTGCCAGCAGCTTTGTACTAGGGAGGGCAGATACGCAGTATTTT
CASSFVLGRADTQYF
>many|.|TRBJ1-4|TRBV6-5
TGTGCCAGCAGTTACGAGGGGTGGAATAATGAAAAACTGTTTTTT
CASSYEGWNNEKLFF
>many|.|TRBJ1-2|TRBV7-2
TGTGCCAGCAGCTTATGGAGCATGGGGGGAGAGGGCTACACCTTC
CASSLWSMGGEGYTF
>many|TRBD1|TRBJ1-5|TRBV12-3/TRBV12-4
TGTGCCAGCAGTGTCCGGGACAGCCTCAATCAGCCCCAGCATTTT
CASSVRDSLNQPQHF
>many|.|TRBJ2-5|TRBV18
TGTGCCAGCTCACCTGGGACCCCCCAAGAGACCCAGTACTTC
CASSPGTPQETQYF
>few|TRBD1|TRBJ2-1|TRBV5-1
TGCGCCAGCAGCTTCCGGGACAGGGCCTACAATGAGCAGTTCTTC
CASSFRDRAYNEQFF
>many|.|TRBJ2-1|TRBV4-3
TGCGCCAGCAGCCAATCACGTGGGGGTTGGATTGGCAATGAGCAGTTCTTC
CASSQSRGGWIGNEQFF